The rows below give T cell receptor beta chains drawn from one sample of a study of T cells after yellow fever vaccination. TCRdb passed the 5' RACE reads through MiXCR, listing each CDR3 protein once. The table includes some 97,000 distinct CDR3 sequences, 5.8% detected once. Sequencing was performed on CD8+ T cells sorted from PBMCs, taken 10 days after the yellow fever booster vaccination. These receptors were obtained from a man between 18 and 35 years old who received the YFV17D yellow fever vaccine. CDR3s include the opening cysteine and the closing phenylalanine or tryptophan. D genes are given only for firm matches. For some rows the clone size is stated as once, few or many, or as a class when expanded; others skip it.

CDR3aa: CASSYFRGGPYEQYF
CDR3nt: TGTGCCAGCAGTTACTTTAGAGGGGGCCCCTACGAGCAGTACTTC
v_gene: TRBV6-2/TRBV6-3
j_gene: TRBJ2-7
abundance: .
d_gene: TRBD1

CDR3aa: CASSLDGSSYNEQFF
CDR3nt: TGTGCCAGCAGCTTGGACGGGAGCTCCTACAATGAGCAGTTCTTC
v_gene: TRBV11-3
j_gene: TRBJ2-1
abundance: many
d_gene: .

CDR3aa: CASSPTGVLNTEAFF
CDR3nt: TGTGCCAGCAGTCCTACAGGGGTCCTGAACACTGAAGCTTTCTTT
v_gene: TRBV9
j_gene: TRBJ1-1
abundance: few
d_gene: TRBD1

CDR3aa: CSAPSGTGDGYGYTF
CDR3nt: TGCAGTGCTCCGTCAGGGACAGGGGACGGCTATGGCTACACCTTC
v_gene: TRBV20-1
j_gene: TRBJ1-2
abundance: few
d_gene: TRBD1

CDR3aa: CASSQGFRMPGELFF
CDR3nt: TGCGCCAGCAGCCAAGGGTTCAGGATGCCCGGGGAGCTGTTTTTT
v_gene: TRBV4-1
j_gene: TRBJ2-2
abundance: many
d_gene: .

CDR3aa: CASSPDRSFSYEQYF
CDR3nt: TGTGCCAGCAGCCCCGACAGGAGCTTCTCCTACGAGCAGTACTTC
v_gene: TRBV7-3
j_gene: TRBJ2-7
abundance: few
d_gene: .

CDR3aa: CASSGLANTGELFF
CDR3nt: TGTGCCAGCAGCGGACTAGCGAACACCGGGGAGCTGTTTTTT
v_gene: TRBV11-3
j_gene: TRBJ2-2
abundance: once
d_gene: TRBD2

CDR3aa: CASSQDGPASTDTQYF
CDR3nt: TGTGCCAGCAGCCAAGACGGGCCAGCTAGCACAGATACGCAGTATTTT
v_gene: TRBV4-2
j_gene: TRBJ2-3
abundance: few
d_gene: .

CDR3aa: CASSRTGETQYF
CDR3nt: TGTGCCAGCAGCCGGACAGGGGAGACCCAGTACTTC
v_gene: TRBV11-2
j_gene: TRBJ2-5
abundance: few
d_gene: TRBD1

CDR3aa: CASWPVGQGPSEAFF
CDR3nt: TGTGCCAGCTGGCCGGTTGGACAGGGGCCTTCTGAAGCTTTCTTT
v_gene: TRBV18
j_gene: TRBJ1-1
abundance: few
d_gene: TRBD1

CDR3aa: CASSMWVADTEAFF
CDR3nt: TGTGCCAGTAGTATGTGGGTAGCGGACACTGAAGCTTTCTTT
v_gene: TRBV19
j_gene: TRBJ1-1
abundance: .
d_gene: .

CDR3aa: CASSLVPGYQPQHF
CDR3nt: TGTGCCAGCAGCTTAGTCCCAGGGTATCAGCCCCAGCATTTT
v_gene: TRBV11-2
j_gene: TRBJ1-5
abundance: .
d_gene: .

CDR3aa: CSVQIAGRSSYEQYF
CDR3nt: TGCAGCGTTCAGATAGCGGGGAGGAGCTCCTACGAGCAGTACTTC
v_gene: TRBV29-1
j_gene: TRBJ2-7
abundance: many
d_gene: TRBD2

CDR3aa: CASSQEGVHYGYTF
CDR3nt: TGCGCCAGCAGCCAAGAAGGGGTTCACTATGGCTACACCTTC
v_gene: TRBV4-1
j_gene: TRBJ1-2
abundance: .
d_gene: .

CDR3aa: CASSQELSYGYTF
CDR3nt: TGCGCCAGCAGCCAAGAACTTTCCTATGGCTACACCTTC
v_gene: TRBV4-1
j_gene: TRBJ1-2
abundance: .
d_gene: .

CDR3aa: CASSLTVSGTEAFF
CDR3nt: TGTGCCAGCAGCTTAACGGTTAGTGGCACTGAAGCTTTCTTT
v_gene: TRBV7-9
j_gene: TRBJ1-1
abundance: few
d_gene: .

CDR3aa: CASSLMGQNTGELFF
CDR3nt: TGTGCCAGCAGTTTAATGGGACAGAACACCGGGGAGCTGTTTTTT
v_gene: TRBV27
j_gene: TRBJ2-2
abundance: .
d_gene: .

CDR3aa: CASSQLGSGMGGEGYTF
CDR3nt: TGCGCCAGCAGCCAATTGGGCAGCGGCATGGGGGGAGAGGGCTACACCTTC
v_gene: TRBV4-1
j_gene: TRBJ1-2
abundance: .
d_gene: .

CDR3aa: CASSFPRAGRDEQFF
CDR3nt: TGTGCCAGCAGCTTCCCCAGGGCAGGGCGGGATGAGCAGTTCTTC
v_gene: TRBV7-6
j_gene: TRBJ2-1
abundance: .
d_gene: .

CDR3aa: CASSLGSERNEQFF
CDR3nt: TGTGCCAGCAGCCTCGGGAGTGAACGAAATGAGCAGTTCTTC
v_gene: TRBV7-6
j_gene: TRBJ2-1
abundance: .
d_gene: .

CDR3aa: CASSQQSFNEQFF
CDR3nt: TGTGCCAGCAGCCAACAGTCGTTCAATGAGCAGTTCTTC
v_gene: TRBV7-6
j_gene: TRBJ2-1
abundance: many
d_gene: .

CDR3aa: CSASYTDTLYF
CDR3nt: TGCAGTGCTTCATACACAGATACGCTGTATTTT
v_gene: TRBV20-1
j_gene: TRBJ2-3
abundance: once
d_gene: .

CDR3aa: CSARPARNTEAFF
CDR3nt: TGCAGTGCTAGGCCTGCCAGGAACACTGAAGCTTTCTTT
v_gene: TRBV20-1
j_gene: TRBJ1-1
abundance: .
d_gene: .

CDR3aa: CASSFLGRGLGNTIYF
CDR3nt: TGTGCCAGCAGTTTCCTAGGGAGGGGGCTTGGAAACACCATATATTTT
v_gene: TRBV7-2
j_gene: TRBJ1-3
abundance: .
d_gene: TRBD1

CDR3aa: CASSPQGSARTQYF
CDR3nt: TGCGCCAGCAGCCCCCAGGGGTCCGCGAGGACCCAGTACTTC
v_gene: TRBV4-3
j_gene: TRBJ2-5
abundance: few
d_gene: .

CDR3aa: CASSFGSFTDTQYF
CDR3nt: TGTGCCAGCAGTTTTGGCAGCTTCACAGATACGCAGTATTTT
v_gene: TRBV27
j_gene: TRBJ2-3
abundance: .
d_gene: .

CDR3aa: CASSVPGTGVDEQYF
CDR3nt: TGTGCCAGCTCAGTACCCGGGACAGGGGTCGACGAGCAGTACTTC
v_gene: TRBV18
j_gene: TRBJ2-7
abundance: few
d_gene: TRBD1

CDR3aa: CASSTGQGPYAGNTIYF
CDR3nt: TGTGCCAGCAGTACCGGACAGGGCCCGTACGCTGGAAACACCATATATTTT
v_gene: TRBV12-3/TRBV12-4
j_gene: TRBJ1-3
abundance: many
d_gene: TRBD1

CDR3aa: CASSFAGPRSSGYGYTF
CDR3nt: TGCGCCAGCAGCTTTGCGGGTCCTAGATCATCTGGCTATGGCTACACCTTC
v_gene: TRBV5-1
j_gene: TRBJ1-2
abundance: .
d_gene: .

CDR3aa: CASSLRGFNTEAFF
CDR3nt: TGTGCCAGCAGTCTCCGGGGGTTCAACACTGAAGCTTTCTTT
v_gene: TRBV6-5
j_gene: TRBJ1-1
abundance: .
d_gene: .

CDR3aa: CASSPPSYLLNSGANVLTF
CDR3nt: TGTGCCAGTAGTCCCCCGTCCTACCTGTTGAACTCTGGGGCCAACGTCCTGACTTTC
v_gene: TRBV19
j_gene: TRBJ2-6
abundance: few
d_gene: .

CDR3aa: CASSAADVPTSTDTQYF
CDR3nt: TGTGCCAGCAGCGCGGCGGACGTCCCCACTAGCACAGATACGCAGTATTTT
v_gene: TRBV9
j_gene: TRBJ2-3
abundance: .
d_gene: .

CDR3aa: CASSHLRVPGTPEHTGELFF
CDR3nt: TGCGCCAGCAGCCACCTGAGGGTTCCGGGTACTCCCGAACACACCGGGGAGCTGTTTTTT
v_gene: TRBV4-3
j_gene: TRBJ2-2
abundance: few
d_gene: .

CDR3aa: CAISEPPGSSGNTIYF
CDR3nt: TGTGCCATCAGTGAGCCGCCCGGGAGCTCTGGAAACACCATATATTTT
v_gene: TRBV10-3
j_gene: TRBJ1-3
abundance: .
d_gene: .

CDR3aa: CASSPRRSRTQYF
CDR3nt: TGCGCCAGCAGCCCGAGAAGGAGCCGGACCCAGTACTTC
v_gene: TRBV4-1
j_gene: TRBJ2-5
abundance: .
d_gene: .

CDR3aa: CASSYSAGGTQETQYF
CDR3nt: TGTGCCAGCAGTTACTCGGCGGGGGGTACCCAAGAGACCCAGTACTTC
v_gene: TRBV6-2/TRBV6-3
j_gene: TRBJ2-5
abundance: many
d_gene: TRBD2

CDR3aa: CSARDGGQPYNEQFF
CDR3nt: TGCAGTGCTAGAGATGGGGGACAACCTTACAATGAGCAGTTCTTC
v_gene: TRBV20-1
j_gene: TRBJ2-1
abundance: .
d_gene: .

CDR3aa: CASSLFGGRVTDTQYF
CDR3nt: TGTGCCAGCAGTTTATTCGGGGGGAGGGTCACAGATACGCAGTATTTT
v_gene: TRBV27
j_gene: TRBJ2-3
abundance: few
d_gene: TRBD2

CDR3aa: CATSRDGVGGETQYF
CDR3nt: TGTGCCACCAGCAGAGATGGGGTTGGGGGAGAGACCCAGTACTTC
v_gene: TRBV15
j_gene: TRBJ2-5
abundance: .
d_gene: .

CDR3aa: CASSSRFWGEGQPQHF
CDR3nt: TGTGCCAGCAGCTCCCGTTTTTGGGGGGAAGGTCAGCCCCAGCATTTT
v_gene: TRBV7-8
j_gene: TRBJ1-5
abundance: few
d_gene: .

CDR3aa: CASSQDSGTAYGYTF
CDR3nt: TGCGCCAGCAGCCAAGATTCGGGGACAGCCTATGGCTACACCTTC
v_gene: TRBV4-3
j_gene: TRBJ1-2
abundance: .
d_gene: TRBD1